This is a list of T cell receptor beta chains from one sample in a study of preoperative IRX-2 immunotherapy in early breast cancer. TCRdb keeps only in-frame clones here, not all; method: immunoSEQ multiplex PCR. The table has roughly 34,000 clones, around 92% seen once. The sample in question was tumor tissue, obtained after IRX-2 immunotherapy. Source of these receptors: a human donor with breast cancer. Each CDR3 is given with its conserved first and last residue. A D gene is named only where the DNA matches it firmly. Clone size is given for some rows only: seen once, a few or many times, or a class if the clone is expanded.

J gene,D gene,clone size,CDR3 length,V gene,CDR3 protein,CDR3 DNA
TRBJ1-6,NA,NA,14,TRBV19,CASAVGRENSPLHF,TGTGCCAGCGCAGTCGGGCGGGAAAATTCACCCCTCCACTTT
TRBJ1-5,TRBD1,NA,17,TRBV11-3,CASSFPGQGARNQPQHF,TGTGCCAGCAGCTTCCCGGGACAGGGGGCCCGCAATCAGCCCCAGCATTTT
TRBJ2-3,TRBD2,NA,18,TRBV6-8,CASSRVGSGGRDTDTQYF,TGTGCCAGCAGTCGAGTCGGCAGCGGGGGGCGGGACACAGATACGCAGTATTTT
TRBJ2-7,TRBD2,NA,17,TRBV11-3,CASSLLGLAGGVYEQYF,TGTGCCAGCAGCTTGCTTGGACTAGCGGGAGGGGTCTACGAGCAGTACTTC
TRBJ1-4,NA,NA,14,TRBV5-1,CASSSLATNEKLFF,TGCGCCAGCAGTTCCCTAGCAACTAATGAAAAACTGTTTTTT
TRBJ1-1,NA,NA,16,TRBV5-1,CASSPWDLRLGTEAFF,TGCGCCAGCAGCCCGTGGGATCTGAGGTTGGGCACTGAAGCTTTCTTT
TRBJ1-1,NA,NA,15,TRBV4-1,CASSQEGTLNTEAFF,TGCGCCAGCAGCCAAGAAGGGACCTTGAACACTGAAGCTTTCTTT
TRBJ1-3,NA,once,15,TRBV7-6,CASSLEPSSGNTIYF,TGTGCCAGCAGCTTAGAACCGTCCTCTGGAAACACCATATATTTT
TRBJ1-3,NA,NA,16,TRBV6-8,CASRPYAGIMGNTIYF,TGTGCCAGCAGGCCCTACGCCGGGATTATGGGGAACACCATATATTTT
TRBJ2-1,TRBD2,NA,12,TRBV30,CAWTSGTNEQFF,TGTGCCTGGACTAGCGGGACGAATGAGCAGTTCTTC
TRBJ2-3,TRBD2,few,19,TRBV18,CASSHLTILAGASTDTQYF,TGTGCCAGCTCACATCTCACTATACTAGCGGGGGCTAGCACAGATACGCAGTATTTT
TRBJ1-3,NA,NA,15,TRBV6-8,CASSTDPRVGNTIYF,TGTGCCAGCAGTACGGACCCAAGGGTCGGAAACACCATATATTTT
TRBJ2-3,TRBD2,NA,18,TRBV23-1,CASSQRELAGLDTDTQYF,TGCGCCAGCAGCCAGAGAGAACTAGCGGGCCTCGACACAGATACGCAGTATTTT
TRBJ2-1,NA,NA,15,TRBV7-6,CASSQDGGAYNEQFF,TGTGCCAGCAGCCAAGACGGTGGCGCCTACAATGAGCAGTTCTTC
TRBJ2-3,TRBD2,once,19,TRBV11-3,CASSQRPGTSGGRTDTQYF,TGTGCCAGCAGCCAACGCCCCGGGACTAGCGGGGGCCGCACAGATACGCAGTATTTT
TRBJ1-1,NA,NA,13,TRBV12-5,CATGMDRNTEAFF,TGTGCCACAGGCATGGACAGGAACACTGAAGCTTTCTTT
TRBJ1-2,NA,NA,16,TRBV7-6,CASSYWRASTNYGYTF,TGTGCCAGCAGCTACTGGAGGGCGTCCACTAACTATGGCTACACCTTC
TRBJ1-2,NA,NA,16,TRBV15,CATSRDIYRAGYGYTF,TGTGCCACCAGCAGAGATATTTACAGGGCCGGCTATGGCTACACCTTC
TRBJ1-1,NA,NA,13,TRBV14,CASSRSLNTEAFF,TGTGCCAGCAGCCGTAGTCTGAACACTGAAGCTTTCTTT
TRBJ1-1,NA,NA,15,TRBV6-8,CASSYSQGGDTEAFF,TGTGCCAGCAGTTACTCTCAGGGAGGGGACACTGAAGCTTTCTTT
TRBJ1-5,TRBD1,NA,15,TRBV6-4,CASRKQGTGNQPQHF,TGTGCCAGCAGAAAACAGGGGACGGGCAATCAGCCCCAGCATTTT
TRBJ1-2,NA,NA,12,TRBV19,CASSEFNYGYTF,TGTGCCAGCTCAGAGTTTAACTATGGCTACACCTTC
TRBJ2-7,TRBD2,NA,15,TRBV6-7,CASSHPGTSSYEQYF,TGTGCCAGCAGCCATCCAGGGACTAGCAGCTACGAGCAGTACTTC
TRBJ2-3,TRBD2,once,17,TRBV11-3,CASSRGVGAGLTDTQYF,TGTGCCAGCAGCCGGGGGGTAGGGGCGGGGCTCACAGATACGCAGTATTTT
TRBJ2-2,NA,NA,13,TRBV7-1,CASSPAGPGELFF,TGTGCCAGCAGCCCTGCGGGACCCGGGGAGCTGTTTTTT
TRBJ1-1,NA,NA,14,TRBV29-1,CSVGVVGVDTEAFF,TGCAGCGTTGGAGTGGTGGGTGTGGACACTGAAGCTTTCTTT
TRBJ1-3,TRBD1,NA,15,TRBV6-8,CASRKGQLSGNTIYF,TGTGCCAGCAGAAAGGGACAGCTCTCTGGAAACACCATATATTTT
TRBJ1-3,NA,NA,14,TRBV28,CAASTGPIPGTIYF,TGTGCCGCCTCCACAGGCCCCATACCGGGCACCATATATTTT
TRBJ1-5,NA,NA,16,TRBV15,CATSRVVDYSNQPQHF,TGTGCCACCAGCAGAGTTGTGGACTATAGCAATCAGCCCCAGCATTTT
TRBJ2-3,NA,NA,14,TRBV6-8,CASSTVTSTDTQYF,TGTGCCAGCAGTACCGTCACATCCACGGATACGCAGTATTTT
TRBJ2-2,NA,NA,13,TRBV19,CASSIDLRGGLFF,TGTGCCAGTAGTATAGACCTCAGGGGTGGGCTGTTTTTT
TRBJ2-3,TRBD1,NA,15,TRBV28,CASLPPGGQADTQYF,TGTGCCAGCCTTCCCCCAGGGGGTCAGGCAGATACGCAGTATTTT
TRBJ2-3,NA,NA,17,TRBV25-1,CASSPPTGRDRGDTQYF,TGTGCCAGCAGTCCCCCGACCGGTAGGGACCGGGGAGATACGCAGTATTTT
TRBJ1-2,TRBD1,NA,16,TRBV7-6,CASSFPRQGANYGYTF,TGTGCCAGCAGCTTCCCGCGGCAGGGGGCTAACTATGGCTACACCTTC
TRBJ1-1,NA,few,16,TRBV11-3,CASSQGGETKNTEAFF,TGTGCCAGCAGCCAAGGTGGGGAGACTAAGAACACTGAAGCTTTCTTT
TRBJ1-6,NA,NA,15,TRBV1,CASSPIKAGNSPLHF,TGCGCCAGCAGCCCGATCAAGGCGGGGAATTCACCCCTCCACTTT
TRBJ2-5,TRBD2,NA,14,TRBV11-3,CASSLRAGGETQYF,TGTGCCAGCAGCTTAAGAGCGGGAGGAGAGACCCAGTACTTC
TRBJ1-1,NA,NA,17,TRBV12-2,CAEQPLWRGRGFTEAFF,TGTGCCGAACAGCCCCTGTGGAGGGGGCGGGGGTTCACTGAAGCTTTCTTT
TRBJ1-2,TRBD1,NA,15,TRBV6-8,CASSYSKGAGLGYTF,TGTGCCAGCAGTTACTCGAAGGGGGCAGGGCTTGGCTACACCTTC
TRBJ2-2,TRBD1,NA,15,TRBV11-3,CASSSGQDDTGELFF,TGTGCCAGCAGCTCGGGACAGGACGACACCGGGGAGCTGTTTTTT
TRBJ1-5,TRBD1,NA,18,TRBV6-8,CASSPRDRGLNSNQPQHF,TGTGCCAGCAGCCCCCGGGACAGGGGGCTGAATAGCAATCAGCCCCAGCATTTT
TRBJ2-3,NA,NA,14,TRBV19,CATVGTYEKDTQYF,TGTGCCACCGTGGGGACGTATGAGAAAGATACGCAGTATTTT
TRBJ1-2,NA,NA,12,TRBV19,CASSIQNYGYTF,TGTGCCAGTAGTATACAAAACTATGGCTACACCTTC
TRBJ2-7,NA,NA,17,TRBV14,CASSQDHTDAWIHEQYF,TGTGCCAGCAGCCAAGATCATACGGACGCCTGGATCCACGAGCAGTACTTC
TRBJ1-4,NA,NA,13,TRBV6-8,CASSELLYEKLFF,TGTGCCAGCAGTGAGCTGCTTTATGAAAAACTGTTTTTT
TRBJ2-3,TRBD2,NA,16,TRBV18,CASSLGAGGHTDTQYF,TGTGCCAGCTCACTAGGAGCGGGAGGACACACAGATACGCAGTATTTT
TRBJ1-2,NA,NA,16,TRBV7-6,CASSLGSGVMPYGYTF,TGTGCCAGCAGCTTGGGGTCGGGGGTTATGCCGTATGGCTACACCTTC
TRBJ1-3,NA,NA,17,TRBV6-8,CASRLQSVAVSGNTIYF,TGTGCCAGCAGGCTACAGAGCGTGGCAGTCTCTGGAAACACCATATATTTT
TRBJ2-7,TRBD2,NA,12,TRBV29-1,CSVGLADYEQYF,TGCAGCGTTGGGCTAGCGGACTACGAGCAGTACTTC
TRBJ1-5,NA,NA,17,TRBV8-2,CASIDIQRQDRNQPQHF,TGTGCCAGCATCGATATTCAACGACAGGATCGCAATCAGCCCCAGCATTTT
TRBJ2-1,NA,NA,12,TRBV19,CASSIPYNEQFF,TGTGCCAGTAGTATTCCCTACAATGAGCAGTTCTTC